This entry lists 3 T cell receptor beta chains sequenced from one sample in a study of blood T cells in healthy people across ages. It was with a sample-barcoded 5' primer and a J-beta primer mix that a second PCR of about 6 to 11 cycles was run. MiXCR was run by TCRdb on the 5' RACE reads, yielding one entry per CDR3 protein. Here the sample spans 850,000 to 1,000,000 distinct CDR3 sequences, roughly 50% being singletons. Sequenced input: blood. All receptors derive from a woman aged 60-70 years in good health.

The chain recombines TRBV5-1 with TRBJ2-5; D might be TRBD2 (5 bases). CDR3 length equals 15 residues. Trimming left V 0 bases short and J 2 bases short, with 11 bases between. The germline gives CDR1 SGHRS, CDR2 YFSETQ. DNA of the CDR3: TGCGCCAGCAGCTTGGATGTATTAGCGCAAGAGACCCAGTACTTC. Translated: CASSLDVLAQETQYF.

This chain links TRBV30 with TRBJ2-5; tentative D call: TRBD2 (5 bases). Looked up from germline, CDR1 is GTSNPN and CDR2 is SVGIG (reference sequence). This CDR3 comprises 15 residues. The V end was cut by 3 bases, the J end by 4 bases, with 18 bases between. The CDR3 coding sequence is TGTGCCTGGAGACCGAGGACTGCGATTGGAGAGACCCAGTACTTC. This sequence encodes CAWRPRTAIGETQYF.

The V and J genes are TRBV10-3 and TRBJ2-5; no definite D call. Looked up from germline, CDR1 is ENHRY and CDR2 is SYGVKD. This CDR3 has 16 amino acids. V lost 0 bases, J lost 0 bases, and 11 bases lay in between. CDR3 sequence reads: CAISESFRAYQETQYF. The CDR3 nucleotides read TGTGCCATCAGTGAGTCGTTCCGGGCGTACCAAGAGACCCAGTACTTC.